This T cell receptor beta chain derives from a study of cytotoxic CD8 clonotypes in ibrutinib-treated CLL. J was trimmed by 5 bases and V by 5 bases; bases with no gene match: 5. Germline V gene sequence: CDR1 MNHEY, CDR2 SMNVEV (reference sequence). The CDR3 is made up of 13 amino acids. TCRdb keeps only in-frame clones here, not all; method: immunoSEQ multiplex PCR. This table has approximately 50,000 clones, around 68% appearing once. About this clone itself: Its specificity is not known.

Whole-study findings and limits: On treatment, the uncommon public clonotypes contracted or remained stable.

The TCR originated in a human donor with chronic lymphocytic leukemia. This chain connects TRBV27 to TRBJ2-5; 7 bases match TRBD2. Material: PBMCs, obtained after 12 months of ibrutinib treatment. The CDR3 loop reads CASSPWRGETQYF. CDR3 DNA sequence: TGTGCCAGCAGTCCTTGGCGGGGGGAGACCCAGTACTTC.